These 2 T cell receptor beta chains were sequenced from one sample in a study of CD8+ T cells in alopecia areata. The treatment here: oral pan-JAK inhibitor, 5-10 mg twice daily. Extracted RNA was reverse transcribed into cDNA, the sequencing template. Produced via immunoSEQ multiplex PCR; TCRdb's table is partial and in-frame only. The sample has about 160,000 clones; 60% are singletons. This specimen was CD4+ T cells sorted from blood, taken at week 24, from a patient treated with tofacitinib. Source of these receptors: a human donor with alopecia areata.

This clone was observed a few times. The J gene is TRBJ2-5, the V gene TRBV29-1, with TRBD2 as a possible D gene (6 bases). Germline V gene data show CDR1 as SQVTM and CDR2 as ANQGSEA. This CDR3 region has 12 residues. V lost 7 bases and J lost 4, with 13 bases in between. This CDR3 reads CSGKLATETQYF. For the CDR3, the DNA is TGCAGCGGGAAACTAGCTACAGAGACCCAGTACTTC.

The chain is built from TRBV7-3 and TRBJ1-1; no definite D call. Germline CDR1 SGHTA, CDR2 FQGTGA. The V gene lost 5 bases and the J gene lost 3 bases, with 10 bases spanning the gap. This CDR3 spans 13 amino acids. The CDR3 sequence is CASSEGLDTEAFF. CDR3 nucleotides: TGTGCCAGCAGCGAGGGTTTGGACACTGAAGCTTTCTTT. The entire variable domain, with the rest obtained from reference TRBV7-3 and TRBJ1-1, is as follows: GAGVSQTPSNKVTEKGKYVELRCDPISGHTALYWYRQSLGQGPEFLIYFQGTGAADDSGLPNDRFFAVRPEGSVSTLKIQRTERGDSAVYLCASSEGLDTEAFFGQGTRLTVV.